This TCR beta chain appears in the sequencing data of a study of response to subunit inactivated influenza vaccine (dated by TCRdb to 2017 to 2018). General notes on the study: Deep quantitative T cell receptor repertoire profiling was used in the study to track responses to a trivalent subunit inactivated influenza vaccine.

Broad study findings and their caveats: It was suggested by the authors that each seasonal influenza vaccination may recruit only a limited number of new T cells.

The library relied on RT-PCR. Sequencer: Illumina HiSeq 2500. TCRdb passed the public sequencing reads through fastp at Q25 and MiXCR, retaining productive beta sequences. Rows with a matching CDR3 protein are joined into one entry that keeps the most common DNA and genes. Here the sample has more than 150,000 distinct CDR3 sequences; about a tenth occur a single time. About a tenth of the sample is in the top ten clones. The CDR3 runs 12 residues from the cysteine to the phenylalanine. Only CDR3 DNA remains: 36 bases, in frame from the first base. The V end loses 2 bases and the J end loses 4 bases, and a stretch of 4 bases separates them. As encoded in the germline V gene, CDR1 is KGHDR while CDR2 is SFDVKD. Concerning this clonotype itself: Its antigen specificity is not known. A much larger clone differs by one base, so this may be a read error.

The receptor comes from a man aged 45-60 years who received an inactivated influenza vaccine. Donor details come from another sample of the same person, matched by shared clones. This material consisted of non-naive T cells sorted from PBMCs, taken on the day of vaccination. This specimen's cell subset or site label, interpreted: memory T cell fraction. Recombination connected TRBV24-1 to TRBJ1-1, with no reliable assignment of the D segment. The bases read TGTGCCACCAGTGATTCGGTCACTGAAGCTTTCTTT. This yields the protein CATSDSVTEAFF.